This entry lists 17 T cell receptor beta chains sequenced from one sample in a study of T cells in tuberculosis. Data came from immunoSEQ multiplex PCR; TCRdb stores just in-frame clones and leaves some out. Of about 33,000 clones in the sample, about 90% were seen once. Sequenced sample: PBMCs. These TCRs come from a donor aged 10-29 years with latent tuberculosis or without tuberculosis infection. Some clones in this sample may be carry-over from other donors' samples.

This clone came up once. V and J are TRBV27 and TRBJ2-2; possible D gene TRBD2, 5 bases. CDR1 and CDR2 (germline): MNHEY, SMNVEV (reference sequence). The CDR3 has 16 amino acids. V lost 3 bases to trimming and J lost 5 bases, with 16 bases between them. CDR3 bases: TGTGCCAGCAGTTTTGCGGGCGGAGTTCGAACCGGGGAGCTGTTTTTT. Translated, it gives CASSFAGGVRTGELFF.

V is TRBV7-9 and J is TRBJ1-4; TRBD1 aligns across 9 bases. V was pared by 3 bases and J by 8 bases, with 7 bases of the junction left unmatched. The CDR3 sequence is 15 residues long. Germline V gene lookup returns CDR1 SEHNR and CDR2 FQNEAQ (reference sequence). As DNA, the CDR3 is TGTGCCAGCAGCTTTTACTCGGGGACAGGGGAAAAACTGTTTTTT. Translated, it gives CASSFYSGTGEKLFF. The full variable domain, completed using reference TRBV7-9 and TRBJ1-4, is DTGVSQNPRHKITKRGQNVTFRCDPISEHNRLYWYRQTLGQGPEFLTYFQNEAQLEKSRLLSDRFSAERPKGSFSTLEIQRTEQGDSAMYLCASSFYSGTGEKLFFGSGTQLSVL.

The gene calls are TRBV29-1 and TRBJ1-1; 8 nucleotides line up with TRBD1. The trim removed 8 bases at V and 4 bases at J, leaving 6 bases unmatched. CDR1 and CDR2 from the germline V gene are SQVTM and ANQGSEA. The CDR3 has 12 residues. As DNA, the CDR3 is TGCAGCCTAAATACAGGGGGCACTGAAGCTTTCTTT. Its translation is CSLNTGGTEAFF.

J is TRBJ2-7 and V is TRBV10-2, with 7 bases identical to TRBD1. Germline values: CDR1 WSHSY, CDR2 SAAADI. With V trimmed by 11 bases and J by 1 base, 14 bases remained unmatched. The CDR3 is made up of 15 amino acids. The CDR3 region has the DNA TGCGCCGCGATGGGTGACAGGGTCGAGTCCTACGAGCAGTACTTC. This encodes CAAMGDRVESYEQYF.

The chain links TRBV4-1 to TRBJ1-1; TRBD1 matches at 8 bases. The J segment lost 4 bases and the V segment lost 3 bases, leaving 7 bases of the junction unmatched. Germline-derived CDR1 and CDR2 are MGHRA and YSYEKL. CDR3 length equals 15 residues. CDR3 protein: CASSHQLTGGTEAFF. CDR3 DNA: TGCGCCAGCAGCCACCAGTTAACAGGGGGCACTGAAGCTTTCTTT.

The chain links TRBV6-1 to TRBJ2-2, with D unclear. V lost 0 bases and J lost 6, with 14 bases in between. The CDR3 covers 16 residues. Per the germline V gene, CDR1 is MNHNS and CDR2 is SASEGT. The CDR3 region is CASSEALLSTAGELFF. The CDR3 coding sequence is TGTGCCAGCAGTGAAGCGCTTCTGAGTACCGCCGGGGAGCTGTTTTTT.

This CDR3 reads CASSGSKGLDGYTF. The DNA for the CDR3 is TGTGCCAGCAGTGGGTCGAAGGGGCTGGATGGCTACACCTTC. The chain couples TRBV2 to TRBJ1-2, with D possibly TRBD1 on 5 matching bases. Germline-derived CDR1 and CDR2 are SNHLY and FYNNEI. The CDR3 has 14 residues. Trimming took 4 bases from V and 6 from J, leaving 15 bases between them.

This clone showed up just once. The genes are TRBV27 and TRBJ1-6; the D is unclear. CDR1 is MNHEY, CDR2 SMNVEV, per germline (reference sequence). The CDR3 spans 13 residues. V dropped 6 bases and J dropped 10 bases, with 13 bases sitting between them. CDR3 coding DNA: TGTGCCAGCAGGGAAACAGTGGCCTCACCCCTCCACTTT. Its translation is CASRETVASPLHF.

V usage is TRBV6-5 and J usage is TRBJ2-1; D is undetermined. The V end lost 8 bases, the J end lost 0 bases, and 14 bases lay between the germline ends. In germline, CDR1 is MNHEY, CDR2 SVGAGI. This CDR3 is built from 15 residues. CDR3: CASRKRPDSYNEQFF. In nucleotides, the CDR3 is TGTGCCAGCCGCAAGAGGCCCGACTCCTACAATGAGCAGTTCTTC.

This chain joins TRBV28 and TRBJ1-5, with a possible D match to TRBD1 (5 bases). The CDR3 length is 14 residues. The V gene's germline CDR1 is MDHEN and CDR2 SYDVKM. Deletions cut 5 bases from V and 7 bases from J, with 15 bases between. The CDR3 DNA follows: TGTGCCAGCAGTCCTCGGGGGGTGGGGCAGCCCCAGCATTTT. This gives the protein CASSPRGVGQPQHF. Drawing the rest from reference TRBV28 and TRBJ1-5, the complete variable domain is DVKVTQSSRYLVKRTGEKVFLECVQDMDHENMFWYRQDPGLGLRLIYFSYDVKMKEKGDIPEGYSVSREKKERFSLILESASTNQTSMYLCASSPRGVGQPQHFGDGTRLSIL.

The rearrangement uses TRBV27 and TRBJ2-1; D might be TRBD2 (6 bases). V was cut by 3 bases and J by 0 bases, with 18 bases left in between. This CDR3 has 18 amino acids. Germline CDR1 is MNHEY and CDR2 is SMNVEV (reference sequence). CDR3 sequence (DNA): TGTGCCAGCAGTTTGGAGGGGTGGACTCGATCCTCCTACAATGAGCAGTTCTTC. This gives the protein CASSLEGWTRSSYNEQFF.

The chain recombines TRBV28 with TRBJ1-5, with D hard to call. Germline values: CDR1 MDHEN, CDR2 SYDVKM. The CDR3 runs to 17 residues. With 6 bases removed from V and 4 bases from J, the gap between germline ends came to 22 bases. The CDR3 coding sequence is TGTGCCAGCAGGCCACTCGGTAGCCCAACGGGAAATCAGCCCCAGCATTTT. This sequence encodes CASRPLGSPTGNQPQHF. The entire variable domain, with the rest obtained from reference TRBV28 and TRBJ1-5, is as follows: DVKVTQSSRYLVKRTGEKVFLECVQDMDHENMFWYRQDPGLGLRLIYFSYDVKMKEKGDIPEGYSVSREKKERFSLILESASTNQTSMYLCASRPLGSPTGNQPQHFGDGTRLSIL.

A few counts support this clone. CDR3 coding DNA: TGTGCCAGCAGTGAAGGTGAAGCGGGGCTGGGGGAGACCCAGTACTTC. Translating gives CASSEGEAGLGETQYF. The V gene is TRBV2, the J gene TRBJ2-5, with 7 nucleotides matching TRBD2. The CDR3 consists of 16 residues. Germline values: CDR1 SNHLY, CDR2 FYNNEI. Losses at the gene ends were 1 base for V and 5 bases for J; bases not matched to a gene: 10.

This rearrangement joins TRBV11-3 to TRBJ2-3; 9 positions match TRBD2. This CDR3 is 15 amino acids long. After removal of 2 bases from V and 3 bases from J, the junction contained 3 bases not matched to a gene. The germline V gene encodes CDR1 SGHNT and CDR2 YENEEA. Here the CDR3 reads CASSLSGGITDTQYF. The CDR3 DNA is TGTGCCAGCAGCTTAAGCGGGGGGATTACAGATACGCAGTATTTT.

The rearrangement uses TRBV27 and TRBJ2-2, with 11 bases fitting TRBD1. CDR1 is MNHEY and CDR2 is SMNVEV in the germline V gene (reference sequence). This CDR3 region has 16 residues. V gave up 5 bases and J gave up 2 bases; unmatched junction bases: 4. CDR3 amino acids: CASSHRTGGNTGELFF. CDR3 in DNA: TGTGCCAGCAGTCACCGGACAGGGGGCAACACCGGGGAGCTGTTTTTT.

This chain links TRBV2 with TRBJ2-1; 11 positions match TRBD1. Trimming at V came to 5 bases and at J to 6 bases, leaving 3 bases not matched to a gene. Germline values: CDR1 SNHLY, CDR2 FYNNEI. This CDR3 region has 14 residues. The CDR3 bases are TGTGCCAGCAGTTGGACAGGGGGCGTCAATGAGCAGTTCTTC. It translates to CASSWTGGVNEQFF.

The genes are TRBV29-1 and TRBJ1-1; D is undetermined. V lost 1 base, J lost 4 bases, and 4 bases lay in between. Germline V gives CDR1 SQVTM, CDR2 ANQGSEA. The CDR3 is 11 residues long. This chain's CDR3 is CSVEAGTEAFF. CDR3 sequence (DNA): TGCAGCGTTGAAGCGGGCACTGAAGCTTTCTTT.